Listed here are 21 T cell receptor beta chains from one sample, sequenced in a study of T cell responses to AZD1222 COVID-19 vaccine. Profiling relied on immunoSEQ multiplex PCR, and the TCRdb table lists in-frame clones only, not all of them. The data contain around 72,000 clones, roughly 82% of them seen just once; the ten biggest clones take up around 5.4%. The sequencing here drew on peripheral blood, taken on day 0 of AZD1222 vaccination. The receptors stem from an adult in good health.

The chain recombines TRBV9 with TRBJ1-3; TRBD1 matches 9 bases. This CDR3 has 14 residues. Per the germline V gene, CDR1 is SGDLS and CDR2 is YYNGEE. Losses at the gene ends were 7 bases for V and 4 bases for J; bases not matched to a gene: 6. The CDR3 loop is CASSLQGAGNTIYF. The CDR3 bases are TGTGCCAGCTCACTACAGGGGGCCGGAAACACCATATATTTT. Looking up the rest from reference TRBV9 and TRBJ1-3 gives the full variable domain: DSGVTQTPKHLITATGQRVTLRCSPRSGDLSVYWYQQSLDQGLQFLIQYYNGEERAKGNILERFSAQQFPDLHSELNLSSLELGDSALYFCASSLQGAGNTIYFGEGSWLTVV.

V gene TRBV4-2 combines with J gene TRBJ1-3; D is undetermined. Germline CDR1 and CDR2: LGHNA and YNFKEQ. Trimming left V 1 base short and J 2 bases short, with 9 bases between. CDR3 length equals 15 residues. Here the CDR3 DNA reads TGTGCCAGCAGCCAAGGAGAGGCCGCTGGAAACACCATATATTTT. It yields the protein CASSQGEAAGNTIYF.

Concerning this clone: One junction end does not reproduce the germline sequence, and a read error may be involved. The chain couples TRBV28 to TRBJ1-5; D is uncertain. From germline, CDR1 is MDHEN and CDR2 SYDVKM. The CDR3 consists of 14 residues. Written as DNA, the CDR3 is TGTGTCAGCAGTTTATCGCTTAGCAATCAGCCCCAGCATTTT. Amino acids: CVSSLSLSNQPQHF.

The chain has TRBV7-5 and TRBJ2-7; TRBD2 is taken as the D call from the table, unchecked against the DNA. TRBV7-5 is shown as a pseudogene. The CDR3 is made up of 14 amino acids. CDR3 bases: TGTGCCAGAAGCCACGTGGGGGGGCGTTGGTGGCAGTACTTC. This gives the protein CARSHVGGRWWQYF.

The chain links TRBV3-1 (or the pseudogene TRBV3-2) to TRBJ2-2, with a possible D match to TRBD1 (6 bases). The V and J ends lost 4 bases and 6 bases respectively, with 9 bases between them. CDR1 and CDR2 from the germline V gene are LGHDT and YNNKEL (reference sequence). The length of the CDR3 is 13 residues. In DNA form, the CDR3 reads TGTGCCAGCAGCCCTTGGACAGCCGGGGAGCTGTTTTTT. Residues: CASSPWTAGELFF.

As to this clone: The junction departs from germline at one end; a sequencing error may be responsible. The chain employs TRBV7-7 and TRBJ2-2, with 7 bases aligning to TRBD2. The germline V gene has CDR1 SSHAT and CDR2 FNYEAQ (reference sequence). The CDR3 has 15 amino acids. The CDR3 sequence: CASSRGTMSTGELFF. The CDR3 coding sequence is TGTGCTAGCAGCAGAGGGACTATGAGCACCGGGGAGCTGTTTTTT.

The gene calls are TRBV6-5 and TRBJ2-7; 9 nucleotides align to TRBD1. The CDR3 extends over 15 amino acids. J lost 4 bases, V lost 7 bases, and 11 bases had no gene match. Germline CDR1 and CDR2: MNHEY and SVGAGI. The CDR3 DNA is TGTGCCAGCACCGGGACAGGGACTCACAATTACGAGCAGTACTTC. Protein sequence: CASTGTGTHNYEQYF.

This sequence joins TRBV11-2 and TRBJ1-3; no clear D gene. This CDR3 comprises 13 residues. V lost 2 bases to trimming and J lost 0 bases, with 2 bases between them. Germline CDR1 reads SGHAT; CDR2 reads FQNNGV. CDR3 in amino acids: CASSLSSGNTIYF. The CDR3 coding sequence is TGTGCCAGCAGCTTAAGCTCTGGAAACACCATATATTTT.

The gene calls are TRBV7-2 and TRBJ1-2; TRBD1 matches at 7 bases. Germline CDR1 and CDR2: SGHTA and FQGNSA. V gave up 2 bases and J gave up 8 bases; unmatched junction bases: 11. The CDR3 length is 15 residues. The CDR3, as DNA: TGTGCCAGCAGCTTAACCGACAGGGTGTTGAAGGGCTACACCTTC. Protein sequence: CASSLTDRVLKGYTF. The entire variable domain, with the rest obtained from reference TRBV7-2 and TRBJ1-2, is as follows: GAGVSQSPSNKVTEKGKDVELRCDPISGHTALYWYRQSLGQGLEFLIYFQGNSAPDKSGLPSDRFSAERTGGSVSTLTIQRTQQEDSAVYLCASSLTDRVLKGYTFGSGTRLTVV.

The chain has TRBV4-3 and TRBJ1-6, with D tentatively TRBD1 (6 bases). Trimming left V 4 bases short and J 5 bases short, with 12 bases between. The CDR3 contains 15 residues. Germline lookup yields CDR1 LGHNA and CDR2 YSLEER. The CDR3 DNA follows: TGCGCCAGCAGCCCGGGACACCAGAATAATTCACCCCTCCACTTT. Encoded protein: CASSPGHQNNSPLHF.

The CDR3 DNA sequence: TGCAGCGTTGGGCCCCAGGGCCCCTACGAGCAGTACTTC. It is translated as CSVGPQGPYEQYF. The chain recombines TRBV29-1 with TRBJ2-7; D may be TRBD1 (5 bases). This CDR3 comprises 13 residues. Germline V lookup: CDR1 SQVTM, CDR2 ANQGSEA. V lost 4 bases and J lost 2, with 12 bases in between.

The J gene is TRBJ2-7, the V gene TRBV5-5; 12 bases line up with TRBD2. Germline CDR1 reads SGHKS; CDR2 reads YYEKEE (reference sequence). V lost 4 bases, J lost 2 bases, and 10 bases stayed unmatched. The CDR3 has 17 residues. Written as DNA, the CDR3 is TGTGCCAGCAGCCATCGGACTAGCGGGATTCCTACCTACGAGCAGTACTTC. This sequence encodes CASSHRTSGIPTYEQYF. Combining the CDR3 with reference TRBV5-5 and TRBJ2-7 gives the whole variable domain DAGVTQSPTHLIKTRGQQVTLRCSPISGHKSVSWYQQVLGQGPQFIFQYYEKEERGRGNFPDRFSARQFPNYSSELNVNALLLGDSALYLCASSHRTSGIPTYEQYFGPGTRLTVT.

This chain connects TRBV10-3 to TRBJ1-2; D gene uncertain. This CDR3 has 13 residues. Germline CDR1 ENHRY, CDR2 SYGVKD. V was pared by 3 bases and J by 7 bases, with 12 bases between. CDR3 in DNA: TGTGCCATCAGTGATACTGGGGATGGTGGCTACACCTTC. It encodes CAISDTGDGGYTF.

This clone was detected only a few times. The chain has TRBV7-9 and TRBJ2-7; possible D gene TRBD1, 7 bases. With 3 bases removed from V and 0 bases from J, the gap between germline ends came to 12 bases. Germline CDR1 is SEHNR and CDR2 is FQNEAQ (reference sequence). The CDR3 length is 15 residues. CDR3 DNA: TGTGCCAGCAGCTTTAGGCAGGGGGGCTCCTACGAGCAGTACTTC. Translating it yields CASSFRQGGSYEQYF.

This clone was seen a single time. V and J are TRBV5-6 and TRBJ1-2, with 8 bases identical to TRBD1. V trimming: 1 base; J trimming: 5 bases; junction bases outside the gene matches: 13. The CDR3 has 17 residues. CDR1 is SGHDT and CDR2 is YYEEEE in the germline V gene. CDR3 nucleotide sequence: TGTGCCAGCAGCTTGAACGAAGTCAGGGGGCTAAAGTATGGCTACACCTTC. Protein: CASSLNEVRGLKYGYTF.

The chain uses TRBV5-1 and TRBJ2-3, with 9 bases identical to TRBD2. The trim removed 4 bases at V and 5 bases at J, leaving 11 bases unmatched. The CDR3 has 16 residues. Germline assignment: CDR1 SGHRS and CDR2 YFSETQ. The CDR3, as DNA: TGCGCCAGCAGCCAGAGCGGGGGGTTCCGGGTAGATACGCAGTATTTT. Its translation: CASSQSGGFRVDTQYF.

The V call is TRBV3-1 (or the pseudogene TRBV3-2), the J call TRBJ2-1, with 13 bases identical to TRBD2. The ends lost 3 bases at V and 6 bases at J; junction bases unmatched: 11. The CDR3 is 18 residues long. Germline V gene lookup returns CDR1 LGHDT and CDR2 YNNKEL (reference sequence). CDR3 nucleotide sequence: TGTGCCAGCAGCCAGGAACTAGCGGGGGGGCGGAATGGCAATGAGCAGTTCTTC. Its translation is CASSQELAGGRNGNEQFF.

The rearrangement uses TRBV6-5 and TRBJ1-4; maybe TRBD1 (5 bases). CDR1 is MNHEY, CDR2 SVGAGI, per germline. V was clipped by 6 bases and J by 5 bases, with 10 bases between them. The CDR3 is 13 residues long. This CDR3 is CASRRGVNEKLFF. The CDR3 DNA reads TGTGCCAGCAGGAGGGGTGTAAATGAAAAACTGTTTTTT.

The chain employs TRBV18 and TRBJ1-4, with D possibly TRBD1 on 6 matching bases. The V gene lost 3 bases and the J gene lost 8 bases, with 13 bases spanning the gap. Germline CDR1 reads KGHSH; CDR2 reads LQKENI. CDR3 length: 14 amino acids. The DNA of the CDR3 is TGTGCCAGCTCACCCACAGGGATGGGGGAAAAACTGTTTTTT. The encoded protein is CASSPTGMGEKLFF.

The genes are TRBV6-5 and TRBJ2-7; no firm D call. With 6 bases removed from V and 3 bases from J, the gap between germline ends came to 9 bases. Looked up from germline, CDR1 is MNHEY and CDR2 is SVGAGI. This CDR3 contains 12 residues. CDR3 nucleotides: TGTGCCAGCAGCCGCGACGGCTACGAGCAGTACTTC. Protein sequence: CASSRDGYEQYF.

The J gene is TRBJ2-7, the V gene TRBV13; D perhaps matches TRBD1 (6 bases). The germline V and J ends were trimmed by 5 bases and 5 bases, with 13 bases remaining between them. From germline, CDR1 is PRHDT and CDR2 FYEKMQ (reference sequence). This CDR3 is built from 13 residues. In nucleotides, the CDR3 is TGTGCCAGCAGCCACAGAAACAGGGACGAGCAGTACTTC. Translated: CASSHRNRDEQYF.